This T cell receptor (beta chain) was observed in a study of cytomegalovirus exposure and HLA in healthy donors. Overall study findings and caveats: While the bulk of TCR sequences proved rare, some public TCRs turned up in many donors. The investigators catalogued some 150 TCR beta chains as cytomegalovirus-associated. Specificity of a few CMV-associated chains for CMV antigens was verified in vitro. Reportedly, cytomegalovirus status was diagnosed with high sensitivity and specificity.

The CDR3 runs 18 residues. The junction had 13 bases not matched to a gene; V was cut back by 1 base and J by 4 bases. The germline gives CDR1 SGHKS, CDR2 YYEKEE (reference sequence). The data were produced by immunoSEQ multiplex PCR, yet TCRdb's version contains in-frame clones alone and is incomplete. The sample lists about 190,000 clones, more than 70% occurring once. With regard to this clone: Its specificity is not known.

The chain recombines TRBV5-5 with TRBJ1-4, with 7 bases lining up with TRBD1. The material sequenced was PBMCs. This TCR derives from a woman aged 18-29 years in good health and CMV-seronegative. The CDR3: CASSLRQGATVVNEKLFF. DNA of the CDR3: TGTGCCAGCAGCTTGAGACAGGGAGCGACCGTGGTTAATGAAAAACTGTTTTTT.